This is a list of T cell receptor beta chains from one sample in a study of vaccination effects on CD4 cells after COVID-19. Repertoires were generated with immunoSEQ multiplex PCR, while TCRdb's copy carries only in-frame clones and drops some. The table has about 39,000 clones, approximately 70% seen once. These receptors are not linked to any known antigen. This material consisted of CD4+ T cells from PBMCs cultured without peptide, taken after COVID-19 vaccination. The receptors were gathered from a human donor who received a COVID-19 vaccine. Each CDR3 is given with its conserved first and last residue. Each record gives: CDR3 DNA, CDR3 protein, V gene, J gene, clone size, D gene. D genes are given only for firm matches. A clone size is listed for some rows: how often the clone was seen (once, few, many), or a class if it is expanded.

CDR3nt: TGTGCCAGCAGTGCTGGTCTGAACTATGGCTACACCTTC; CDR3aa: CASSAGLNYGYTF; v_gene: TRBV6-4; j_gene: TRBJ1-2; abundance: -; d_gene: -
CDR3nt: TGTGCCAGCAGTGAAATAGGGCGGGAGAGCCGTTGGGATACGCAGTATTTT; CDR3aa: CASSEIGRESRWDTQYF; v_gene: TRBV6-1; j_gene: TRBJ2-3; abundance: -; d_gene: TRBD2
CDR3nt: TGTGCCACCTTGGTCCGTGGCACTTTGAACACTGAAGCTTTCTTT; CDR3aa: CATLVRGTLNTEAFF; v_gene: TRBV24-1; j_gene: TRBJ1-1; abundance: -; d_gene: -
CDR3nt: TGTGCCAGCGGCGGGACAGGGGGTGGAGAGACCCAGTACTTC; CDR3aa: CASGGTGGGETQYF; v_gene: TRBV2; j_gene: TRBJ2-5; abundance: -; d_gene: TRBD1
CDR3nt: TGTGCCAGCAGTGACGTGGGACTAGCGGGGGACGAGCAGTACTTC; CDR3aa: CASSDVGLAGDEQYF; v_gene: TRBV25-1; j_gene: TRBJ2-7; abundance: -; d_gene: TRBD2
CDR3nt: TGTGCCTGGCAACCGGGACACCGTAACACTGAAGCTTTCTTT; CDR3aa: CAWQPGHRNTEAFF; v_gene: TRBV30; j_gene: TRBJ1-1; abundance: -; d_gene: -
CDR3nt: TGCGCCAGCAGCCAACCTGAAACAGGGAACACTGAAGCTTTCTTT; CDR3aa: CASSQPETGNTEAFF; v_gene: TRBV5-1; j_gene: TRBJ1-1; abundance: few; d_gene: -
CDR3nt: TGTGCCAGCAGCCCCACCGGGGACAGGGGGCATACTGAAGCTTTCTTT; CDR3aa: CASSPTGDRGHTEAFF; v_gene: TRBV5-4; j_gene: TRBJ1-1; abundance: -; d_gene: TRBD1
CDR3nt: TGTGCCAGCAGCATGCAGGGGGCCTCCTATAATTCACCCCTCCACTTT; CDR3aa: CASSMQGASYNSPLHF; v_gene: TRBV5-6; j_gene: TRBJ1-6; abundance: -; d_gene: TRBD1
CDR3nt: TGTGCCACCAGCAGAGCGGGACAGGGTGGCTACACCTTC; CDR3aa: CATSRAGQGGYTF; v_gene: TRBV15; j_gene: TRBJ1-2; abundance: -; d_gene: TRBD1